The 5 T cell receptor beta chains reported below all come from one sample, sequenced in a study of T cell responses to AZD1222 COVID-19 vaccine. The table came from immunoSEQ multiplex PCR; TCRdb's copy has only in-frame clones and leaves some out. Altogether around 160,000 clones are present, about 90% being singletons, with the ten largest covering roughly 5.5%. This sample comprised peripheral blood, obtained on day 0 of AZD1222 vaccination. These receptors originate from an adult in good health.

This chain uses TRBV7-3 with TRBJ2-2, with 7 bases matching TRBD2. Germline trimming cut 2 bases from V and 5 bases from J; bases unmatched to any gene: 8. Germline loops: CDR1 SGHTA, CDR2 FQGTGA. The CDR3 covers 16 residues. The CDR3 sequence: CASSLEASGLTGELFF. The DNA for the CDR3 is TGTGCCAGCAGCTTAGAGGCTAGCGGTCTTACCGGGGAGCTGTTTTTT.

The V and J genes are TRBV5-4 and TRBJ1-6; the D gene is possibly TRBD1 (6 bases). V dropped 1 base and J dropped 0 bases, with 11 bases sitting between them. CDR3 length: 17 residues. Germline CDR1 and CDR2: SGHNT and YYREEE (reference sequence). CDR3 nucleotide sequence: TGTGCCAGCAGCTTGAACAGGGCTAGCTCCTATAATTCACCCCTCCACTTT. Translated: CASSLNRASSYNSPLHF.

This clone was seen a single time. The rearrangement links TRBV19 to TRBJ2-1; TRBD2 aligns across 7 bases. CDR1 and CDR2 (germline): LNHDA, SQIVND (reference sequence). This CDR3 is 12 amino acids long. Unmatched junction bases numbered 4, after V lost 4 bases and J lost 10 bases. The CDR3 DNA is TGTGCCAGTAGTACGCCAGCGGGAGAGCAGTTCTTC. Protein sequence: CASSTPAGEQFF. The variable domain in full, completed from reference TRBV19 and TRBJ2-1, reads DGGITQSPKYLFRKEGQNVTLSCEQNLNHDAMYWYRQDPGQGLRLIYYSQIVNDFQKGDIAEGYSVSREKKESFPLTVTSAQKNPTAFYLCASSTPAGEQFFGPGTRLTVL.

The V and J genes are TRBV19 and TRBJ1-5, with D perhaps matching TRBD1 (5 bases). CDR3 length equals 18 residues. V lost 2 bases to trimming and J lost 0 bases, with 17 bases between them. Germline V gene lookup returns CDR1 LNHDA and CDR2 SQIVND (reference sequence). The CDR3 spells CASSIFRWDDNSNQPQHF. The CDR3 DNA reads TGTGCCAGTAGTATATTCCGGTGGGACGACAATAGCAATCAGCCCCAGCATTTT.

This chain links TRBV7-3 with TRBJ1-2, with D possibly matching TRBD1 (5 bases). V dropped 4 bases and J dropped 4 bases, with 10 bases sitting between them. Germline V gene sequence: CDR1 SGHTA, CDR2 FQGTGA. This CDR3 region has 13 residues. CDR3 nucleotides: TGTGCCAGCAGCTCCCGGGGGGGCTATGGCTACACCTTC. Encoded protein: CASSSRGGYGYTF.